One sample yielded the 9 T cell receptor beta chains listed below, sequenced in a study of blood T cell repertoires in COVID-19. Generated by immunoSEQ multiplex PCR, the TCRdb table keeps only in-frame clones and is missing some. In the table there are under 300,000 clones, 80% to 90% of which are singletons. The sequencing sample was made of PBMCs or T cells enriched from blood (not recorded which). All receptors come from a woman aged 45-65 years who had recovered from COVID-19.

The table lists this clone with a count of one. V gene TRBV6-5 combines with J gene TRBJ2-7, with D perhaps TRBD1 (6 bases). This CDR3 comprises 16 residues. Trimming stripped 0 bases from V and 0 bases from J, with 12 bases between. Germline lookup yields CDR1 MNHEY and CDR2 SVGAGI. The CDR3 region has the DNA TGTGCCAGCAGTTACTCCTGGACAGAGAGCTCCTACGAGCAGTACTTC. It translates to CASSYSWTESSYEQYF.

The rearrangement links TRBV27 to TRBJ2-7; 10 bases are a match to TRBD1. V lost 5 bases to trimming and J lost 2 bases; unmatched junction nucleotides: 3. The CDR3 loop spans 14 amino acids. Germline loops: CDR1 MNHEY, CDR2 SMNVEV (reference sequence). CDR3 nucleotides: TGTGCCAGCAGTCCAGGACAGGGGGCCTACGAGCAGTACTTC. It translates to CASSPGQGAYEQYF.

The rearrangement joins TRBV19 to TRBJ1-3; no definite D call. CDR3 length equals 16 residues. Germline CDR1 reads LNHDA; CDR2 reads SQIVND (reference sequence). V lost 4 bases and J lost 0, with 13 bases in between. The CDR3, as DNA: TGTGCCAGTAGTACCGACGGGGATTACTCTGGAAACACCATATATTTT. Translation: CASSTDGDYSGNTIYF. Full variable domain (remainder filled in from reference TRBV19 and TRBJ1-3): DGGITQSPKYLFRKEGQNVTLSCEQNLNHDAMYWYRQDPGQGLRLIYYSQIVNDFQKGDIAEGYSVSREKKESFPLTVTSAQKNPTAFYLCASSTDGDYSGNTIYFGEGSWLTVV.

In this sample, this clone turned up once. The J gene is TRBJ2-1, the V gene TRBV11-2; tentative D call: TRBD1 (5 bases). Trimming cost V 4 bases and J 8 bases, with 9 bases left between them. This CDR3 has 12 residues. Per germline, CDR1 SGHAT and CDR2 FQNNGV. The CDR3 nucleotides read TGTGCCAGCAGCTCCCTGACAGATGAGCAGTTCTTC. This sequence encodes CASSSLTDEQFF.

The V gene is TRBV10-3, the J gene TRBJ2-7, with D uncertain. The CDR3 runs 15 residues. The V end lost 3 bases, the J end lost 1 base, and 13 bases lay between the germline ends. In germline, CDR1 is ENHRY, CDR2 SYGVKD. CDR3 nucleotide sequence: TGTGCCATCAGTGATATGGTAGCTTCGTCCTACGAGCAGTACTTC. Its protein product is CAISDMVASSYEQYF.

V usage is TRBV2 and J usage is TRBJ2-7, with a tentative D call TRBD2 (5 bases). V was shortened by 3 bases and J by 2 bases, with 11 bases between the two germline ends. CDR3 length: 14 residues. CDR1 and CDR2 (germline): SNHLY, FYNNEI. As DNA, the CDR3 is TGTGCCAGCAGTGAGAGGGTAGGGCCCTACGAGCAGTACTTC. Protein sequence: CASSERVGPYEQYF.

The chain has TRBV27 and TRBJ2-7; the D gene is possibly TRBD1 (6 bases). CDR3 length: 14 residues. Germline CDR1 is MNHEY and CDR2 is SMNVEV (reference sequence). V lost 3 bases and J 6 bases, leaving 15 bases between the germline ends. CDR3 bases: TGTGCCAGCAGTTTCCCAAACCCAGGGGCCGAGCAGTACTTC. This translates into CASSFPNPGAEQYF.

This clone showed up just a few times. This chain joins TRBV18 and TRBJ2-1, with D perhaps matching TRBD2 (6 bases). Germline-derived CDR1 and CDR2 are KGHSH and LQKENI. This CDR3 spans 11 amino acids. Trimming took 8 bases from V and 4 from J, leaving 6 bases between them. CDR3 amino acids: CASGGYNEQFF. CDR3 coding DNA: TGTGCCAGCGGAGGGTACAATGAGCAGTTCTTC. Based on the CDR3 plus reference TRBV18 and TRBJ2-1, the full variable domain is NAGVMQNPRHLVRRRGQEARLRCSPMKGHSHVYWYRQLPEEGLKFMVYLQKENIIDESGMPKERFSAEFPKEGPSILRIQQVVRGDSAAYFCASGGYNEQFFGPGTRLTVL.

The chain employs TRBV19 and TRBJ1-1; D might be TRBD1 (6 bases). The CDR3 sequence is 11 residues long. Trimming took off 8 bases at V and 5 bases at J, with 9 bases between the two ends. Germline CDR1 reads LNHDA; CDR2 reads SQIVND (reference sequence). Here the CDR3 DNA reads TGTGCCAGTTTCAGGGGTACTGAAGCTTTCTTT. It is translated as CASFRGTEAFF.